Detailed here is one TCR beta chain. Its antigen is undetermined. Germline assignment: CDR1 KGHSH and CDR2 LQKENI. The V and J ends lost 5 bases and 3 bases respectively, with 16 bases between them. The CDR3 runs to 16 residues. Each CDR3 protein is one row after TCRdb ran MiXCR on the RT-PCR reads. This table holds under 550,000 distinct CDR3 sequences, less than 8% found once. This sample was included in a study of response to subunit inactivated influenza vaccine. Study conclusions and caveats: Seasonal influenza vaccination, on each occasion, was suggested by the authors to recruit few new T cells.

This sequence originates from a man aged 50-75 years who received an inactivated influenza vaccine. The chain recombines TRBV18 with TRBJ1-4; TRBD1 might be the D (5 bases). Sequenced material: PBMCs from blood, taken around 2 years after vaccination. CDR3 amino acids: CASSGGSLGANEKLFF. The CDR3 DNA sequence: TGTGCCAGCTCAGGGGGGTCCCTGGGAGCTAATGAAAAACTGTTTTTT. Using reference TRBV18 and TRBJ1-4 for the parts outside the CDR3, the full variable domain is NAGVMQNPRHLVRRRGQEARLRCSPMKGHSHVYWYRQLPEEGLKFMVYLQKENIIDESGMPKERFSAEFPKEGPSILRIQQVVRGDSAAYFCASSGGSLGANEKLFFGSGTQLSVL.